A single sample gave rise to the 15 T cell receptor beta chains below, sequenced in a study of CD8 T cell repertoires and HIV-1 epitope variants. For these TCRs, the target antigens are not known. Data came from immunoSEQ multiplex PCR; TCRdb stores just in-frame clones and leaves some out. This sample has about 5,000 clones, with about 60% found just once. The sample comprised cultured CD8+ T cells derived from PBMCs. These receptors were taken from a male donor with HIV.

The J gene is TRBJ1-1, the V gene TRBV7-5; TRBD1 is the table's D call, not checked against the DNA. TRBV7-5 is designated a pseudogene. The CDR3 loop spans 14 amino acids. CDR3 in DNA: TGTGTCAGAAGCTTAGTCTGGGCAGAGACCGAAGCTTTCTTT. This translates into CVRSLVWAETEAFF.

The table lists this clone with a few counts. The chain employs TRBV9 and TRBJ1-3, with TRBD1 identical over 8 bases. CDR1 is SGDLS, CDR2 YYNGEE, per germline. The ends lost 4 bases at V and 0 bases at J; junction bases unmatched: 12. The CDR3 covers 18 residues. The CDR3 reads CASSPNPGTGFSGNTIYF. In DNA form, the CDR3 reads TGTGCCAGCAGCCCCAACCCGGGGACAGGCTTCTCTGGAAACACCATATATTTT.

The rearrangement uses TRBV27 and TRBJ1-6; 7 nucleotides match TRBD1. V gave up 4 bases and J gave up 14 bases; unmatched junction bases: 2. The CDR3 covers 11 residues. Germline lookup yields CDR1 MNHEY and CDR2 SMNVEV (reference sequence). The CDR3 DNA is TGTGCCAGCAGTTCCGGGACAGCCCTCCACTTT. Protein product: CASSSGTALHF.

The CDR3 here is CASSRGGEIYEQFF. Written as DNA, the CDR3 is TGTGCCAGCAGTAGGGGGGGCGAAATCTATGAGCAGTTCTTC. The chain carries TRBV2 and TRBJ2-1, with D perhaps TRBD2 (7 bases). V lost 5 bases, J lost 8 bases, and 16 bases lay in between. CDR1 SNHLY and CDR2 FYNNEI come from the germline V gene. CDR3 length: 14 residues.

This chain uses TRBV7-2 with TRBJ2-6, with 9 positions matching TRBD1. The CDR3 extends over 16 amino acids. Trimming removed 5 bases from V and 2 bases from J; junction bases left unmatched: 4. Germline CDR1 reads SGHTA; CDR2 reads FQGNSA. The CDR3 DNA reads as TGTGCCAGCAGCCCTCGGACAGGGGCTGGGGCCAACGTCCTGACTTTC. Protein: CASSPRTGAGANVLTF.

This clone appeared a few times. This chain links TRBV18 with TRBJ2-3; 7 bases are a match to TRBD1. The CDR3 has 16 amino acids. The ends lost 1 base at V and 2 bases at J; junction bases unmatched: 6. Germline lookup yields CDR1 KGHSH and CDR2 LQKENI. CDR3 nucleotide sequence: TGTGCCAGCTCACCACTAGGGGGCAGTACCACAGATACGCAGTATTTT. It is translated as CASSPLGGSTTDTQYF.

This clone showed up just a few times. V and J are TRBV14 and TRBJ2-1; unclear D gene. With 0 bases removed from V and 2 bases from J, the gap between germline ends came to 8 bases. The CDR3 contains 15 residues. Germline V lookup: CDR1 SGHDN, CDR2 FVKESK. CDR3 coding DNA: TGTGCCAGCAGCCAAGATCGGAAGCCCTACAATGAGCAGTTCTTC. Protein product: CASSQDRKPYNEQFF.

The chain is built from TRBV2 and TRBJ2-3, with TRBD1 matching over 10 bases. Germline V CDR1 and CDR2: SNHLY, FYNNEI. The CDR3 covers 14 residues. The V segment lost 6 bases and the J segment 2 bases; nucleotides outside the gene matches: 2. The CDR3 protein is CASSGTGVTDTQYF. The CDR3 DNA sequence: TGTGCCAGCAGCGGGACAGGGGTCACAGATACGCAGTATTTT. The complete variable domain, with remaining parts taken from reference TRBV2 and TRBJ2-3, reads EPEVTQTPSHQVTQMGQEVILRCVPISNHLYFYWYRQILGQKVEFLVSFYNNEISEKSEIFDDQFSVERPDGSNFTLKIRSTKLEDSAMYFCASSGTGVTDTQYFGPGTRLTVL.

The V call is TRBV10-2, the J call TRBJ2-1; 7 nucleotides line up with TRBD2. This CDR3 has 16 residues. Trimming removed 0 bases from V and 6 bases from J; junction bases left unmatched: 8. Germline V gives CDR1 WSHSY, CDR2 SAAADI. The CDR3 is CASSESMIAGFNEQFF. For the CDR3, the DNA is TGCGCCAGCAGTGAGTCGATGATAGCGGGCTTCAATGAGCAGTTCTTC.

This clone was detected only a few times. The chain uses TRBV7-6 and TRBJ2-1; the D gene is possibly TRBD2 (5 bases). CDR3 length: 14 residues. The V end lost 5 bases, the J end lost 2 bases, and 10 bases lay between the germline ends. From germline, CDR1 is SGHVS and CDR2 FNYEAQ. DNA of the CDR3: TGTGCCAGCAGCCCTGAGGGCCCCTACAATGAGCAGTTCTTC. It yields the protein CASSPEGPYNEQFF.

The chain uses TRBV18 and TRBJ2-1; TRBD1 is a possible D gene (6 bases). The CDR3 has 16 residues. Trimming stripped 2 bases from V and 0 bases from J, with 11 bases between. Germline V CDR1 and CDR2: KGHSH, LQKENI. The CDR3 spells CASSPITDSSYNEQFF. In DNA, the CDR3 is TGTGCCAGCTCACCAATTACGGACAGCTCCTACAATGAGCAGTTCTTC.

This chain uses TRBV28 with TRBJ1-1, with D perhaps matching TRBD1 (5 bases). The germline CDR1 and CDR2 sequences are MDHEN and SYDVKM. Trimming removed 3 bases at V and 8 bases at J, with 10 bases between. The CDR3 is 12 residues long. CDR3 DNA sequence: TGTGCCAGCAGTTTCCAGGGAACCGAAGCTTTCTTT. This sequence encodes CASSFQGTEAFF.

This clone was recorded a few times. The rearrangement links TRBV10-3 to TRBJ2-7; D could derive from TRBD1 or TRBD2 (5 bases each). The CDR3 runs to 13 residues. CDR1 is ENHRY, CDR2 SYGVKD, per germline. Trimming removed 4 bases from V and 0 bases from J, with 7 bases in between. The CDR3 nucleotides are TGTGCCATCAGTGGGGACGACTCCTACGAGCAGTACTTC. Translating it yields CAISGDDSYEQYF.

This chain uses TRBV5-5 with TRBJ2-1, with D unresolved. Between the trimmed V and J ends, which lost 0 bases and 3 bases, there was a span of 10 bases. The CDR3 runs 15 residues. Germline V gene data show CDR1 as SGHKS and CDR2 as YYEKEE (reference sequence). The CDR3 protein is CASSLGLVDYNEQFF. The CDR3 coding sequence is TGTGCCAGCAGCTTGGGGCTCGTGGACTACAATGAGCAGTTCTTC.

About this clone: Mismatch with germline at one junction end may stem from a read error. V is TRBV7-9 and J is TRBJ2-2, with 8 positions matching TRBD1. The CDR3 is made up of 15 amino acids. CDR1 and CDR2 (germline): SEHNR, FQNEAQ (reference sequence). The CDR3 sequence: CASGTGGVGTEELFF. The CDR3, as DNA: TGTGCCAGCGGTACAGGGGGAGTGGGCACCGAGGAGCTGTTTTTT. Looking up the rest from reference TRBV7-9 and TRBJ2-2 gives the full variable domain: DTGVSQNPRHKITKRGQNVTFRCDPISEHNRLYWYRQTLGQGPEFLTYFQNEAQLEKSRLLSDRFSAERPKGSFSTLEIQRTEQGDSAMYLCASGTGGVGTEELFFGEGSRLTVL.